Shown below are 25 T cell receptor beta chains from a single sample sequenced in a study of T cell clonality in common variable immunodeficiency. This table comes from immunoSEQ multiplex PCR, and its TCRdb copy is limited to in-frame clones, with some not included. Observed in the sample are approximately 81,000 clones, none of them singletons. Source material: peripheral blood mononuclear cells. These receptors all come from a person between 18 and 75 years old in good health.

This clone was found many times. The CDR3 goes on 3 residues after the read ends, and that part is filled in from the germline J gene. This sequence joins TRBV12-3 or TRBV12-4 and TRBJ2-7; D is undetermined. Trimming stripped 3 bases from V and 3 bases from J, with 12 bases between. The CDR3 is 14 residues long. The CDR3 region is CASSFGSVNYEQYF. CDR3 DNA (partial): TGTGCCAGCAGTTTCGGGTCGGTAAACTACGAG.

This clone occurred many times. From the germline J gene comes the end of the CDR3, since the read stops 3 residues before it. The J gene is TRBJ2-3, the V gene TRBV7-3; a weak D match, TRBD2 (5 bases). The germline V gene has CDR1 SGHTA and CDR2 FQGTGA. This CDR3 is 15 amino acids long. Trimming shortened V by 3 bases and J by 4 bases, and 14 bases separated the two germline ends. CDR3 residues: CASSFLARTPDTQYF. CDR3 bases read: TGTGCCAGCAGCTTCCTAGCTAGGACTCCAGATACG.

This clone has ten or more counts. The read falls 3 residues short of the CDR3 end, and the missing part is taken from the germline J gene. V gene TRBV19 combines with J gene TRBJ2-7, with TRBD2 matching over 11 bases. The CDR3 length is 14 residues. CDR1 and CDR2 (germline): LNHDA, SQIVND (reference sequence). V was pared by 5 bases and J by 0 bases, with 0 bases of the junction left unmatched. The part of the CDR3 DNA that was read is TGTGCCAGTAGTGGGACTAGCGGCTCCTACGAG. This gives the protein CASSGTSGSYE. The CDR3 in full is CASSGTSGSYEQYF.

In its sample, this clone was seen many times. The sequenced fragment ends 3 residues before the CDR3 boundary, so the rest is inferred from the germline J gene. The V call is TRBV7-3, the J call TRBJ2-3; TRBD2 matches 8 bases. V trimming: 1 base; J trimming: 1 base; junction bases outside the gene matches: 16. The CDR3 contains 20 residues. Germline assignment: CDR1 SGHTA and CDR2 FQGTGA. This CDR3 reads CASSLRREVLPREGTDTQYF. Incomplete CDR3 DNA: TGTGCCAGCAGCTTAAGGCGGGAGGTCCTTCCCCGTGAGGGCACAGATACG.

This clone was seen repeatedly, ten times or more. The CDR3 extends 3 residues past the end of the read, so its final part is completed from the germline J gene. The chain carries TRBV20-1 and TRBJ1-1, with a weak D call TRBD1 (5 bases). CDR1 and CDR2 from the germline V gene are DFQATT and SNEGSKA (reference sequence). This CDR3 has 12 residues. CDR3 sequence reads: CRVSGLISEAFF. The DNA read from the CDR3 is TGCAGGGTCTCGGGACTTATATCTGAA.

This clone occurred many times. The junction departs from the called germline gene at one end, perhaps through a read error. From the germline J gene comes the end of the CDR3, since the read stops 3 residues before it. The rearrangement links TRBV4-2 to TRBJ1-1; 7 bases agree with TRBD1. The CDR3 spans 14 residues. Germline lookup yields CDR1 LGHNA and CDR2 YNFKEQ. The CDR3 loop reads CASSQGGGGTEAFF. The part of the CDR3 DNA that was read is TGCGCCAGCAGCCAAGGGGGCGGCGGCACTGAA.

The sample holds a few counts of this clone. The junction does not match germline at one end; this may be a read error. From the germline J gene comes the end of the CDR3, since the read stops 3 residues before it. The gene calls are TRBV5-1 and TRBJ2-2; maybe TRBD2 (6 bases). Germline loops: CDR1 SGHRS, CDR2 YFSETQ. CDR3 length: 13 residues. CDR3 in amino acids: CASSLGEAGGLFF. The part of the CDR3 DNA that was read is TGCGCCAGCAGCTTAGGGGAGGCCGGGGGG.

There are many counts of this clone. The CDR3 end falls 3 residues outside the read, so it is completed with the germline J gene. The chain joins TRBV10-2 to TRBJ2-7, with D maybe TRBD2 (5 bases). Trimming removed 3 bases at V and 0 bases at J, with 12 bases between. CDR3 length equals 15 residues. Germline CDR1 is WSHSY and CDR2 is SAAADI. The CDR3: CASSELVSASYEQYF. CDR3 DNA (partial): TGCGCCAGCAGTGAACTAGTCTCCGCCTCCTACGAG.

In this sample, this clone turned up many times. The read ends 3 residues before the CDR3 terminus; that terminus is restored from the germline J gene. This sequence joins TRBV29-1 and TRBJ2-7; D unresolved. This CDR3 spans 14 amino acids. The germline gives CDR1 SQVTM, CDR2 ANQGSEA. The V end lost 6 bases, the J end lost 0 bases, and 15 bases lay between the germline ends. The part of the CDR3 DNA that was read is TGCAGCGTCGCCCGAGGCTGGTCCTCCTACGAG. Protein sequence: CSVARGWSSYE. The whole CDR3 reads CSVARGWSSYEQYF.

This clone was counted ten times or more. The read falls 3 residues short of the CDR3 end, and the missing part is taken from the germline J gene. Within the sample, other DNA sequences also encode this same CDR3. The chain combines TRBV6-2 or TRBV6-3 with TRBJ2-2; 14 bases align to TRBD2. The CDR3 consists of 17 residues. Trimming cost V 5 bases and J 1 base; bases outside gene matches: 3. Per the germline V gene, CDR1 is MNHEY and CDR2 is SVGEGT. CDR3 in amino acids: CASSRGLAGGNTGELFF. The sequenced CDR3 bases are TGTGCCAGCAGTCGCGGACTAGCGGGAGGGAACACCGGGGAG.

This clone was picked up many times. CDR3 DNA, as far as it was read: TGTGCCAGCTCACCAAAGTCTAGCGGGATTCGGTACGAG. It is translated as CASSPKSSGIRYE. The full CDR3 protein is CASSPKSSGIRYEQYF. The gene calls are TRBV18 and TRBJ2-7, with 9 bases identical to TRBD2. The sequenced fragment ends 3 residues before the CDR3 boundary, so the rest is inferred from the germline J gene. V lost 2 bases to trimming and J lost 4 bases; unmatched junction nucleotides: 9. Germline loops: CDR1 KGHSH, CDR2 LQKENI. The CDR3 sequence is 16 residues long. The variable domain in full, completed from reference TRBV18 and TRBJ2-7, reads NAGVMQNPRHLVRRRGQEARLRCSPMKGHSHVYWYRQLPEEGLKFMVYLQKENIIDESGMPKERFSAEFPKEGPSILRIQQVVRGDSAAYFCASSPKSSGIRYEQYFGPGTRLTVT.

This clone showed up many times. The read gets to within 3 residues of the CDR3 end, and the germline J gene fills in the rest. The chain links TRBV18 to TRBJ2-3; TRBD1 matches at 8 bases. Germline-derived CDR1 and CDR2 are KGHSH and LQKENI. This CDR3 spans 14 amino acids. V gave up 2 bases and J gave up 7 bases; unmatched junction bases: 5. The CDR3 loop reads CASSPGQGSNTQYF. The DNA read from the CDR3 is TGTGCCAGCTCACCAGGACAGGGCTCGAATACG.

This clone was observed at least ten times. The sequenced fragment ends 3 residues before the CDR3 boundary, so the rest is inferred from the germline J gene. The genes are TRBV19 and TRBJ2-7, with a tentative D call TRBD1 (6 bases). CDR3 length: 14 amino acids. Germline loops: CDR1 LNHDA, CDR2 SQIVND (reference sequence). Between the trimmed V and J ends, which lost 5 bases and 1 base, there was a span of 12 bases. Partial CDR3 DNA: TGTGCCAGTAGTTTCAGGGGAGTTTCCTACGAG. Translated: CASSFRGVSYE. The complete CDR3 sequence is CASSFRGVSYEQYF.

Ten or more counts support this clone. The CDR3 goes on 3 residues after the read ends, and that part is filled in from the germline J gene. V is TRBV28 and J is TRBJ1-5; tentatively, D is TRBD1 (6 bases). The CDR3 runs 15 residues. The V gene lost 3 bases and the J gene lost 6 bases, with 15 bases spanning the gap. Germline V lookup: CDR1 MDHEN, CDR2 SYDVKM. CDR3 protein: CASSFNQGQAQPQHF. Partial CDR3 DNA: TGTGCCAGCAGTTTTAACCAGGGGCAGGCTCAGCCC.

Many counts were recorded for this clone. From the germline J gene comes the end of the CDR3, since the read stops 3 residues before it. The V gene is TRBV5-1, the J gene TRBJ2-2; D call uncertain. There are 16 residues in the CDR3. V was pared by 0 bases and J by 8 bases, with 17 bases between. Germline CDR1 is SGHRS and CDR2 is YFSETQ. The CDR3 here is CASSLAFLGPMGELFF. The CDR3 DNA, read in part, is TGCGCCAGCAGCTTGGCCTTTTTGGGCCCAATGGGGGAG.

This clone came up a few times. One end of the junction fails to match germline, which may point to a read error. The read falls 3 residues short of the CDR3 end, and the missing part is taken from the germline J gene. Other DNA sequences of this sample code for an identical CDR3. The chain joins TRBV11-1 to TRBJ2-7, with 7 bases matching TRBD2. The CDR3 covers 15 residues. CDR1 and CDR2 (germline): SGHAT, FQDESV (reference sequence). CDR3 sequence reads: CASSFGLDGFYEQYF. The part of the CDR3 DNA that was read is TGCGCCAGCAGCTTTGGACTAGATGGATTCTACGAG.

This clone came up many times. The part of the CDR3 DNA that was read is TGTGCCAGTATACAGACTAGCGGGAGAAGCGGCGGGGAG. It encodes CASIQTSGRSGGE. The whole CDR3 region reads CASIQTSGRSGGELFF. The chain combines TRBV7-8 with TRBJ2-2; TRBD2 aligns across 12 bases. The read halts 3 residues ahead of the CDR3 end, with the missing end drawn from the germline J gene. V lost 9 bases and J lost 7; bases outside the gene matches: 12. The CDR3 contains 16 residues. Germline V lookup: CDR1 SGHVS, CDR2 FQNEAQ.

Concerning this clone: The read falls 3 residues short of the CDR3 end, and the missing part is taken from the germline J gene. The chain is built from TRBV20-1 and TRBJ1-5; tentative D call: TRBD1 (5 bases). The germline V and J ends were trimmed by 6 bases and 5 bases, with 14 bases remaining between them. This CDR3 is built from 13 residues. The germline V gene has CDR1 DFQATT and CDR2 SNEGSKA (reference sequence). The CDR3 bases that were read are TGCAGTGCCGGGGGGAAAAGTGATCAGCCC. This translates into CSAGGKSDQP. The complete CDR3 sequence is CSAGGKSDQPQHF.

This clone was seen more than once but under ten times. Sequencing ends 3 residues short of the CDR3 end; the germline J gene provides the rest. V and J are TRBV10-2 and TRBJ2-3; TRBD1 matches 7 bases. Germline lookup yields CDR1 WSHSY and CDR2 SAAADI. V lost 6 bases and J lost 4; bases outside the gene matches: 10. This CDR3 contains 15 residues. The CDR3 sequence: CASRPGGARSDTQYF. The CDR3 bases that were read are TGCGCCAGCAGGCCAGGGGGAGCGAGGTCAGATACG.

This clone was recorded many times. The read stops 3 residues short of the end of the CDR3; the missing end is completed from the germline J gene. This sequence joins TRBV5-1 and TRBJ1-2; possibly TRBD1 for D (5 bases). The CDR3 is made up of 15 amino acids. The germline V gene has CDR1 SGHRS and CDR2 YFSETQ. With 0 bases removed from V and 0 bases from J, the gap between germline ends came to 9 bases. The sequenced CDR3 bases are TGCGCCAGCAGCTTGGAAGCAGGGACTAACTATGGC. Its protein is CASSLEAGTNYG. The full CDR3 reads CASSLEAGTNYGYTF.

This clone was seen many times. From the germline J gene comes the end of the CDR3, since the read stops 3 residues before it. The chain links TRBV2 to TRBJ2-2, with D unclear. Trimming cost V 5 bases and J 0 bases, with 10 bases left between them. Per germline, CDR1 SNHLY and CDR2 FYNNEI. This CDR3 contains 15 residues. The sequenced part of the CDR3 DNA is TGTGCCAGCAGTACCCTCAGGACGAACACCGGGGAG. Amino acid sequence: CASSTLRTNTGE. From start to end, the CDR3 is CASSTLRTNTGELFF.

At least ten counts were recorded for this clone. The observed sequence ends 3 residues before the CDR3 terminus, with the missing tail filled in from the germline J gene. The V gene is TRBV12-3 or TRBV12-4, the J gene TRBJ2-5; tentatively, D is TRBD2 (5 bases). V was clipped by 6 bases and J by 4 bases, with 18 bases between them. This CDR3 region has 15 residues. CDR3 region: CASRTGVLAGETQYF. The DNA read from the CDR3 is TGTGCCAGCAGAACCGGGGTCCTCGCGGGAGAGACC.

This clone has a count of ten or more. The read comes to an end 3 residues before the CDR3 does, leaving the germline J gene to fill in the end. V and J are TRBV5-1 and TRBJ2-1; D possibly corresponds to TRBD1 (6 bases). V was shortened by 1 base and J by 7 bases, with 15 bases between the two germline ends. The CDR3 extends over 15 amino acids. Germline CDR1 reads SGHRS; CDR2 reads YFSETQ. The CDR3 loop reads CASSLLQGVENEQFF. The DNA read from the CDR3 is TGCGCCAGCAGCTTGTTACAGGGTGTAGAAAATGAG.

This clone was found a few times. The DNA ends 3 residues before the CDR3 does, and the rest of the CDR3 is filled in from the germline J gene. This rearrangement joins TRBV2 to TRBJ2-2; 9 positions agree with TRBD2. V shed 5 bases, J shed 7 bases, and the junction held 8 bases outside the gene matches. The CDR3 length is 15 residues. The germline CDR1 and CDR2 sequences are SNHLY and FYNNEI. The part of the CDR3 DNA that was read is TGTGCCAGCAGTCTTAGCGGGAGTGTCGTCGGGGAG. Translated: CASSLSGSVVGE. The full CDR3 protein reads CASSLSGSVVGELFF.

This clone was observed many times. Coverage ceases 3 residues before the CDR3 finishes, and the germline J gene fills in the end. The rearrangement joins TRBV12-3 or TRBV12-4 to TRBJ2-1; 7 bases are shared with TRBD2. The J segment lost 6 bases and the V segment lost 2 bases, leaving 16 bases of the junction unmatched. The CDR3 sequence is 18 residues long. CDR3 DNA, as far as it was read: TGTGCCAGCAGTTTATCCCTTAGTAGCGGGCGGATGTTCAATGAG. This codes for CASSLSLSSGRMFNE. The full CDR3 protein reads CASSLSLSSGRMFNEQFF.